Following are 17 T cell receptor beta chains from one sample sequenced in a study of cytomegalovirus exposure and HLA in healthy donors. Primers: 60 Vbeta forward and 13 Jbeta reverse. Only in-frame clones appear in the TCRdb table, and some are missing; sequencing was by immunoSEQ multiplex PCR. The sample records about 85,000 clones, 50% to 80% being singletons. Sample: PBMCs. Receptors originate from a man aged 25-40 years in good health and CMV-seronegative.

The chain recombines TRBV6-1 with TRBJ2-3; the match to TRBD2 covers 8 bases. V gave up 2 bases and J gave up 0 bases; unmatched junction bases: 16. CDR3 length equals 20 residues. The germline CDR1 and CDR2 sequences are MNHNS and SASEGT. CDR3 nucleotide sequence: TGTGCCAGCAGTGAATCAACACACGGTAGCGGGGCCGCTAGCACAGATACGCAGTATTTT. Residues: CASSESTHGSGAASTDTQYF.

The chain joins TRBV20-1 to TRBJ2-5; 7 bases are a match to TRBD1. With V trimmed by 6 bases and J by 7 bases, 5 bases remained unmatched. Germline lookup yields CDR1 DFQATT and CDR2 SNEGSKA (reference sequence). This CDR3 has 11 amino acids. CDR3 in DNA: TGCAGTGCAGTGGGACAGTTGACCCAGTACTTC. Residues: CSAVGQLTQYF.

The chain carries TRBV6-1 and TRBJ2-7; weak D call: TRBD2 (5 bases). The CDR3 has 17 residues. CDR1 MNHNS and CDR2 SASEGT come from the germline V gene. Trimming removed 4 bases at V and 2 bases at J, with 21 bases between. The CDR3 sequence: CASSAITGSSVPYEQYF. CDR3 coding DNA: TGTGCCAGCAGTGCGATCACGGGGTCCTCAGTCCCCTACGAGCAGTACTTC.

The chain uses TRBV11-2 and TRBJ1-2; 11 bases fit TRBD1. Germline V lookup: CDR1 SGHAT, CDR2 FQNNGV. This CDR3 contains 13 residues. CDR3 residues: CAEDRGRFYGYTF. The CDR3 DNA sequence: TGTGCAGAGGACAGGGGGCGATTCTATGGCTACACCTTC.

The rearrangement uses TRBV11-2 and TRBJ1-2; the D is unclear. The length of the CDR3 is 12 residues. Trimming shortened V by 4 bases and J by 4 bases, and 7 bases separated the two germline ends. Germline-derived CDR1 and CDR2 are SGHAT and FQNNGV. Here the CDR3 reads CASSSGLYGYTF. CDR3 nucleotides: TGTGCCAGCAGCTCTGGACTCTATGGCTACACCTTC.

This clone was picked up a small number of times. This chain links TRBV6-5 with TRBJ1-2; TRBD1 agrees at 7 bases. CDR1 is MNHEY and CDR2 is SVGAGI in the germline V gene. This CDR3 region has 14 residues. Trimming took 0 bases from V and 7 from J; bases not matched to a gene: 5. CDR3 residues: CASSYSGDRSGYTF. DNA for the CDR3: TGTGCCAGCAGTTACTCGGGGGACAGATCTGGCTACACCTTC.

This clone was picked up a small number of times. The rearrangement links TRBV5-5 to TRBJ1-1, with D maybe TRBD1 (5 bases). The CDR3 contains 14 residues. Germline V gives CDR1 SGHKS, CDR2 YYEKEE (reference sequence). The V and J ends lost 4 bases and 0 bases respectively, with 10 bases between them. CDR3 loop: CASSLDSMNTEAFF. CDR3 bases: TGTGCCAGCAGCCTTGACAGCATGAACACTGAAGCTTTCTTT.

The chain uses TRBV6-5 and TRBJ2-5; D may be TRBD2 (7 bases). Germline V gives CDR1 MNHEY, CDR2 SVGAGI. The CDR3 extends over 13 amino acids. Trimming removed 7 bases at V and 4 bases at J, with 13 bases between. In DNA form, the CDR3 reads TGTGCCAGCACCAGGGGACTACCAGAGACCCAGTACTTC. Protein product: CASTRGLPETQYF.

The chain has TRBV6-6 and TRBJ1-2; maybe TRBD1 (5 bases). Deletions cut 7 bases from V and 8 bases from J, with 17 bases between. Per the germline V gene, CDR1 is MNHNY and CDR2 is SVGAGI (reference sequence). The CDR3 length is 13 residues. The CDR3 loop is CASKIRAGQGYTF. CDR3 in DNA: TGTGCCAGCAAGATTCGGGCAGGACAAGGCTACACCTTC.

The rearrangement joins TRBV7-3 to TRBJ2-1, with 10 bases that match TRBD2. CDR1 and CDR2 from the germline V gene are SGHTA and FQGTGA. Trimming removed 2 bases from V and 7 bases from J; junction bases left unmatched: 11. This CDR3 region has 17 residues. The CDR3 spells CASSLVGTSASGNEQFF. For the CDR3, the DNA is TGTGCCAGCAGCTTAGTTGGGACTAGCGCCTCGGGGAATGAGCAGTTCTTC.

This clone was observed once. The gene calls are TRBV5-1 and TRBJ2-5; TRBD2 matches 8 bases. Germline V CDR1 and CDR2: SGHRS, YFSETQ. The CDR3 has 16 amino acids. Unmatched junction bases numbered 7, after V lost 2 bases and J lost 1 base. The CDR3 is CASSLTSSGFQETQYF. In nucleotides, the CDR3 is TGCGCCAGCAGCTTAACTTCTAGCGGGTTCCAAGAGACCCAGTACTTC.

This clone was seen a few times. The J gene is TRBJ2-1, the V gene TRBV7-3, with 11 bases identical to TRBD2. The germline V gene has CDR1 SGHTA and CDR2 FQGTGA. The CDR3 runs to 15 residues. Trimming cost V 5 bases and J 6 bases; bases outside gene matches: 6. CDR3 sequence (DNA): TGTGCCAGCAGCCGAGGGACTAGCGGACGCAATGAGCAGTTCTTC. Translated, it gives CASSRGTSGRNEQFF.

A few counts support this clone. This chain links TRBV7-3 with TRBJ2-3; D gene uncertain. Germline lookup yields CDR1 SGHTA and CDR2 FQGTGA. The germline V and J ends were trimmed by 1 base and 2 bases, with 10 bases remaining between them. The CDR3 has 15 amino acids. The CDR3 sequence: CASSLSPEFTDTQYF. DNA for the CDR3: TGTGCCAGCAGCTTAAGTCCAGAATTCACAGATACGCAGTATTTT.

This clone has a handful of counts. V is TRBV25-1 and J is TRBJ2-5, with TRBD2 matching 7 bases. The CDR3 sequence is 16 residues long. Trimming removed 1 base from V and 2 bases from J; junction bases left unmatched: 7. CDR1 is MGHDK and CDR2 is SYGVNS in the germline V gene. CDR3 residues: CASSEWGGSGQETQYF. For the CDR3, the DNA is TGTGCCAGCAGTGAATGGGGGGGTAGCGGACAAGAGACCCAGTACTTC.

The chain employs TRBV7-3 and TRBJ2-1; 10 bases are a match to TRBD2. The CDR3 totals 13 residues. V was clipped by 4 bases and J by 13 bases; unmatched bases: 7. The germline V gene has CDR1 SGHTA and CDR2 FQGTGA. DNA of the CDR3: TGTGCCAGCAGCTCATCGGGACTAGCGTTTCAGTTCTTC. Translation gives CASSSSGLAFQFF.

The chain links TRBV11-2 to TRBJ1-3; no firm D call. V shed 6 bases and J shed 4 bases, with 4 bases lying between them. CDR1 is SGHAT and CDR2 is FQNNGV in the germline V gene. The CDR3 has 11 amino acids. The chain's CDR3 is CASSQGNTIYF. The CDR3 region has the DNA TGTGCCAGCAGTCAAGGAAACACCATATATTTT.

The J gene is TRBJ2-3, the V gene TRBV7-2, with 8 positions matching TRBD1. CDR1 SGHTA and CDR2 FQGNSA come from the germline V gene. Trimming cost V 5 bases and J 4 bases; bases outside gene matches: 8. The CDR3 is 15 amino acids. The CDR3 protein is CASSPRTGFPDTQYF. CDR3 DNA sequence: TGTGCCAGCAGCCCGAGGACAGGGTTCCCAGATACGCAGTATTTT.